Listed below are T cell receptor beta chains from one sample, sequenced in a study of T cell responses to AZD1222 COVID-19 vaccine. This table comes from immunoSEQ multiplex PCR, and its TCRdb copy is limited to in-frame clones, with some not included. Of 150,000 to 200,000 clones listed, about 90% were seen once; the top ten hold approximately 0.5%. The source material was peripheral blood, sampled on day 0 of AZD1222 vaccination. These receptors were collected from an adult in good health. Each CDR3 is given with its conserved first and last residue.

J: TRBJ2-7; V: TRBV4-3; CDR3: CASSHLLGTGREQYF
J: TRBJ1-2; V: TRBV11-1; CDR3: CGPLGYGYTF
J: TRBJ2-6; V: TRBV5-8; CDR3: CATSLWSVDSGANVLTF
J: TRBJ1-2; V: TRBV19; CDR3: CASTSYYASDGNYGYTF
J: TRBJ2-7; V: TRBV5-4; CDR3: CASSLEWGAYEQYF
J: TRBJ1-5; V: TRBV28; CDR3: CASSLDRAGQPQHF
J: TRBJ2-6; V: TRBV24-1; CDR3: CATSDTGTGANVLTF
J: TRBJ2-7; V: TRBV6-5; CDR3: CASSRGTGGLNEQYF
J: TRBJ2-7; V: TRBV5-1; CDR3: CASSPTGTGGTDEQYF
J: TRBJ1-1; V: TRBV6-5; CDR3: CASSLLGQGAEAFF
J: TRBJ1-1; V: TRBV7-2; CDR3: CASSLVVQGAEAFF
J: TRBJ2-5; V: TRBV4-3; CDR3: CASSQYGTGLGETQYF
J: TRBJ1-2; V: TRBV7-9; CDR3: CASSLVGDNYGYTF
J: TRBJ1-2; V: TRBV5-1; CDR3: CASSGGAVYGYTF
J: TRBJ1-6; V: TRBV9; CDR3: CASSVLGLNSPLHF
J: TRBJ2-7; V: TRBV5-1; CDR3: CASSAGLPPYEQYF
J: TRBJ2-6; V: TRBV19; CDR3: CASSIKRSYSHSGANVLTF
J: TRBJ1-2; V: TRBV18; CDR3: CASSPDWAGGGYTF
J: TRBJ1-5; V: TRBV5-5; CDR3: CASSSDIHQPQHF
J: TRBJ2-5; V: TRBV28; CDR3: CASSKGQGARETQYF
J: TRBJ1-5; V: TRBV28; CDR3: CASRPGQQNQPQHF
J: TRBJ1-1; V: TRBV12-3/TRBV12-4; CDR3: CASSSGQGGKAFF
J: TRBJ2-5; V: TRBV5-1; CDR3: CASSLTAGTGSETQYF
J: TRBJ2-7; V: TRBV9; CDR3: CASSVARTSYEQYF
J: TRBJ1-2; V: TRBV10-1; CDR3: CASSAEAGHDYGYTF
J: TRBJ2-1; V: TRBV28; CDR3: CASSPLDRDSNEQFF
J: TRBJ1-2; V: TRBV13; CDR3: CASSLQGQRYGYTF
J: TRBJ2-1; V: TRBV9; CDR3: CASSVPHHPGTGAPVEQFF
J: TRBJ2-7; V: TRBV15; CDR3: CATSRGTRANEQYF
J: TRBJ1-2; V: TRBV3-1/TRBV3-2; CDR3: CASSQGSFYRGRGLDGYTF
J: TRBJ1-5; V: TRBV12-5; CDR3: CASGLVAGGNQPQHF
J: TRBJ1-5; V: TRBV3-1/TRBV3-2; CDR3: CASSQGSNQPQHF
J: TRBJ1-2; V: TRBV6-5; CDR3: CASSRAGGNYGYTF
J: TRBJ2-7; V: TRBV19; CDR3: CASSPGTGVSYEQYF
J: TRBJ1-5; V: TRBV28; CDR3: CASSRYGLTDQPQHF
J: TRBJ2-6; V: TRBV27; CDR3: CASSFVPMYSGANVLTF
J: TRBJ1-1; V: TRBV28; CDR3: CASRATGTNTEAFF
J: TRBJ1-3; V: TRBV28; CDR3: CASSSAGPRSGNTIYF
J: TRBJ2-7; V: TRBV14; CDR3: CASSPVIGSHEQYF
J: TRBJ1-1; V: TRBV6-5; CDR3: CASSWKGQMNTEAFF
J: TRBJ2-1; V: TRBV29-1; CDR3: CSVNPGLGNEQFF
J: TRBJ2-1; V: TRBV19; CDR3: CASSIGTGTINEQFF